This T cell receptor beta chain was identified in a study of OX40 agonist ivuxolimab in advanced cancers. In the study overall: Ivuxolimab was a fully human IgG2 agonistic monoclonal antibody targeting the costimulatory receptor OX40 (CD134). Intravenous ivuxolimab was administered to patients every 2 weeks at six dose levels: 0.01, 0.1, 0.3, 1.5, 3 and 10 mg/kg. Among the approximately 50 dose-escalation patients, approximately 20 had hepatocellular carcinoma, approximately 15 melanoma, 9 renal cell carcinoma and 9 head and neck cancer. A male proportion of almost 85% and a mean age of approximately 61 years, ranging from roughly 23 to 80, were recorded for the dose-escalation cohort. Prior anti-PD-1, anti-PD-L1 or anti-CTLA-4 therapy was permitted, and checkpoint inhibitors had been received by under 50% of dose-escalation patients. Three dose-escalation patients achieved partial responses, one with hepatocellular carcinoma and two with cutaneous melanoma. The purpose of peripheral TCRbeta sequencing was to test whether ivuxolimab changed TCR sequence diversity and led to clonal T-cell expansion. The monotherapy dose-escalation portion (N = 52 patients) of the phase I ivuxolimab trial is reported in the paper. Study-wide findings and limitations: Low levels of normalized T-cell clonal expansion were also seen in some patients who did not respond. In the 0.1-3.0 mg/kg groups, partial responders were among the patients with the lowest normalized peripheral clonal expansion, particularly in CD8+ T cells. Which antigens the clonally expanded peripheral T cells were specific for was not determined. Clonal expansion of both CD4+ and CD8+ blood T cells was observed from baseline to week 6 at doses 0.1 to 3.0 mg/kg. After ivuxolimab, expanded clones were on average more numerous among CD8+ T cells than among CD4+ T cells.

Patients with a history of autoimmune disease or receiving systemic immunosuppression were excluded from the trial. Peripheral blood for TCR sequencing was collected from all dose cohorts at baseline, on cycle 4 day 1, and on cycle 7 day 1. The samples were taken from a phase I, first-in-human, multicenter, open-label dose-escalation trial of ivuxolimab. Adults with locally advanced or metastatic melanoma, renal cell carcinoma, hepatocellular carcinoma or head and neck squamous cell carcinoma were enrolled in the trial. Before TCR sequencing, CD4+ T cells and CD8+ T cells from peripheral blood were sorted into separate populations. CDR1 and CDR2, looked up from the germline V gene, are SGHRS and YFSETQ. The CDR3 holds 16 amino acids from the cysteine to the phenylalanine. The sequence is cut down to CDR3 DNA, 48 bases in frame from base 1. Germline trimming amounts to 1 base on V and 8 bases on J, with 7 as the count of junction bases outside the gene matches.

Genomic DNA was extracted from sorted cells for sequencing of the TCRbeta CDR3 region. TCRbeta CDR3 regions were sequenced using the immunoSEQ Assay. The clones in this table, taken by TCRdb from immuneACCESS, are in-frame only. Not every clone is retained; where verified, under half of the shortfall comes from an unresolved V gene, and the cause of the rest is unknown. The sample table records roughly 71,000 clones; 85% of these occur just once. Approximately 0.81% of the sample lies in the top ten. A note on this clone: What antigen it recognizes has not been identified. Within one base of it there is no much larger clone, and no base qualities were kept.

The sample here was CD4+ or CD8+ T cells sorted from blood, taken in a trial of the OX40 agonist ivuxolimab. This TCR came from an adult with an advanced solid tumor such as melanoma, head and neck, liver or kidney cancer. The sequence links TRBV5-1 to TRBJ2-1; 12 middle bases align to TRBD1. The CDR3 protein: CASSLRGQGASDEQFF. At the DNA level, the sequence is TGCGCCAGCAGCTTGCGGGGACAGGGGGCGAGCGATGAGCAGTTCTTC. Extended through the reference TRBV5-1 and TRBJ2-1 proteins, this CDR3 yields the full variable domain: KAGVTQTPRYLIKTRGQQVTLSCSPISGHRSVSWYQQTPGQGLQFLFEYFSETQRNKGNFPGRFSGRQFSNSRSEMNVSTLELGDSALYLCASSLRGQGASDEQFFGPGTRLTVL.